This T cell receptor (beta chain) is drawn from a study of T cell responses to AZD1222 COVID-19 vaccine. The sample holds one count of this clone. Looked up from germline, CDR1 is ENHRY and CDR2 is SYGVKD. The CDR3 contains 14 residues. V lost 10 bases to trimming and J lost 6 bases; unmatched junction nucleotides: 11. Here immunoSEQ multiplex PCR was the method, and the copy in TCRdb shows in-frame clones only, minus some. The profile shows more than 60,000 clones, approximately 82% of them singletons. Sequencing used peripheral blood, obtained on day 0 of AZD1222 vaccination. This TCR was recovered from an adult in good health. The chain joins TRBV10-3 to TRBJ2-5; 10 bases are shared with TRBD2. The CDR3 is CATTSGESGQTQYF. The CDR3 DNA reads as TGTGCCACTACTAGCGGGGAAAGTGGGCAGACCCAGTACTTC.